Below are 15 T cell receptor beta chains sequenced from a single sample in a study of control samples from healthy donors and cancer patients. Clones were read by immunoSEQ multiplex PCR, and TCRdb kept only the in-frame ones, dropping some. The sample includes around 100,000 clones, roughly 87% of them seen just once. What was sequenced was blood. Receptor source: a woman aged 45-65 years in good health.

For the CDR3, the DNA is TGTGCCAGCAGTTCGTCAAGCGGGGGGTCCCAAGAGACCCAGTACTTC. Protein product: CASSSSSGGSQETQYF. This chain links TRBV6-5 with TRBJ2-5, with TRBD2 matching 9 bases. The V segment lost 4 bases and the J segment 1 base; nucleotides outside the gene matches: 7. The CDR3 contains 16 residues. CDR1 is MNHEY, CDR2 SVGAGI, per germline.

In DNA form, the CDR3 reads TGTGCCAGCAGACCAGGGACAGGGCATCAGCCCCAGCATTTT. It is translated as CASRPGTGHQPQHF. V usage is TRBV5-5 and J usage is TRBJ1-5; 9 bases agree with TRBD1. The CDR3 runs 14 residues. Germline V gene lookup returns CDR1 SGHKS and CDR2 YYEKEE (reference sequence). Germline trimming cut 5 bases from V and 5 bases from J; bases unmatched to any gene: 5.

The chain combines TRBV9 with TRBJ1-5, with D uncertain. The V and J ends lost 7 bases and 4 bases respectively, with 6 bases between them. Germline values: CDR1 SGDLS, CDR2 YYNGEE. This CDR3 spans 11 amino acids. The CDR3 reads CASGENQPQHF. The CDR3 bases are TGTGCCAGCGGGGAAAATCAGCCCCAGCATTTT.

This rearrangement joins TRBV30 to TRBJ2-3; 8 bases line up with TRBD2. The CDR3 length is 15 residues. Germline CDR1 and CDR2: GTSNPN and SVGIG (reference sequence). The V segment lost 8 bases and the J segment 4 bases; nucleotides outside the gene matches: 14. For the CDR3, the DNA is TGTGCCCTGACAGAGTCGGGGGGGGAAGCAGATACGCAGTATTTT. Translating it yields CALTESGGEADTQYF.

V is TRBV6-5 and J is TRBJ2-7, with D possibly being TRBD1 (5 bases). The CDR3 totals 12 residues. Per the germline V gene, CDR1 is MNHEY and CDR2 is SVGAGI. V was shortened by 7 bases and J by 11 bases, with 18 bases between the two germline ends. The DNA for the CDR3 is TGTGCCAGCAACCATTTGCAACAGGAGAAGTACTTC. Residues: CASNHLQQEKYF.

This clone was observed a single time. This chain joins TRBV4-1 and TRBJ2-5; tentatively, D is TRBD1 or TRBD2 (5 bases each). Between the trimmed V and J ends, which lost 3 bases and 5 bases, there was a span of 19 bases. The germline CDR1 and CDR2 sequences are MGHRA and YSYEKL. This CDR3 is built from 16 residues. The CDR3 spells CASSQQGPSGWETQYF. CDR3 bases: TGCGCCAGCAGCCAGCAGGGTCCCTCGGGGTGGGAGACCCAGTACTTC.

The chain joins TRBV24-1 to TRBJ2-7; D perhaps matches TRBD2 (7 bases). This CDR3 has 13 residues. Germline loops: CDR1 KGHDR, CDR2 SFDVKD. Trimming took 4 bases from V and 4 from J, leaving 10 bases between them. CDR3 in amino acids: CATSDGGLYEQYV. CDR3 sequence (DNA): TGTGCCACCAGTGACGGGGGGCTTTACGAGCAGTACGTC.

This clone was recorded once. The rearrangement uses TRBV5-1 and TRBJ1-6; 7 bases fit TRBD1. The V gene end was trimmed by 0 bases and the J gene end by 7 bases; junction bases not matched to a gene: 1. Looked up from germline, CDR1 is SGHRS and CDR2 is YFSETQ. The length of the CDR3 is 14 residues. The CDR3 sequence is CASSLDRGNSPLHF. The DNA of the CDR3 is TGCGCCAGCAGCTTGGACAGGGGAAATTCACCCCTCCACTTT.

The chain recombines TRBV3-1 (or the pseudogene TRBV3-2) with TRBJ2-5; 11 bases align to TRBD1. Germline V gives CDR1 LGHDT, CDR2 YNNKEL (reference sequence). The CDR3 extends over 16 amino acids. With V trimmed by 4 bases and J by 5 bases, 9 bases remained unmatched. CDR3: CASSPFRTGGGETQYF. For the CDR3, the DNA is TGTGCCAGCAGCCCCTTCCGGACAGGGGGCGGGGAGACCCAGTACTTC.

The chain employs TRBV19 and TRBJ1-6; D call uncertain. V was clipped by 2 bases and J by 10 bases, with 9 bases between them. The CDR3 loop spans 13 amino acids. CDR1 and CDR2 (germline): LNHDA, SQIVND (reference sequence). The CDR3 DNA is TGTGCCAGTAGTATAAGTGACAACTCACCCCTCCACTTT. Amino acid sequence: CASSISDNSPLHF.

The CDR3 DNA is TGTGCCAGCAGCCCCGGGACCTACCACTACGAGCAGTACTTC. Its protein is CASSPGTYHYEQYF. This chain uses TRBV11-2 with TRBJ2-7, with D perhaps given as TRBD1 or TRBD2 (5 bases each). The CDR3 spans 14 residues. Deletions cut 5 bases from V and 3 bases from J, with 14 bases between. Germline V lookup: CDR1 SGHAT, CDR2 FQNNGV.

In regard to this clone: Sequence at one end of the junction differs from germline and may be a read error. V is TRBV6-5 and J is TRBJ2-1; TRBD2 matches 8 bases. The CDR3 covers 15 residues. The germline gives CDR1 MNHEY, CDR2 SVGAGI. Written as DNA, the CDR3 is TGTGCCAGCAGTGACTCCTCCGGGGGGGCCCATGAGCAGTTCTTC. Its translation is CASSDSSGGAHEQFF.

The rearrangement uses TRBV2 and TRBJ2-3, with a weak D call TRBD1 (6 bases). CDR3 length: 15 amino acids. Trimming left V 6 bases short and J 2 bases short, with 15 bases between. Germline CDR1 is SNHLY and CDR2 is FYNNEI. The CDR3 nucleotides are TGTGCCAGCAGCGCTATCAGGGGAGACACAGATACGCAGTATTTT. This translates into CASSAIRGDTDTQYF.

V and J are TRBV4-1 and TRBJ1-2, with 7 bases fitting TRBD1. The CDR3 has 14 residues. With 4 bases clipped from V and 6 bases from J, the junction kept 8 bases outside the gene matches. From germline, CDR1 is MGHRA and CDR2 YSYEKL. The CDR3 nucleotides read TGCGCCAGCAGCCTTGGACAGGCTATGGATGGCTACACCTTC. This codes for CASSLGQAMDGYTF.

This clone was recorded only once. The rearrangement links TRBV3-1 (or the pseudogene TRBV3-2) to TRBJ1-5; D remains unclear. The germline CDR1 and CDR2 sequences are LGHDT and YNNKEL (reference sequence). CDR3 length equals 15 residues. The germline V and J ends were trimmed by 1 base and 9 bases, with 16 bases remaining between them. The CDR3 nucleotides are TGTGCCAGCAGCCAAGGCACACGGACGGTTGGGCCCCAGCATTTT. Translated: CASSQGTRTVGPQHF.